Below, one TCR beta chain is given with its context. Its antigen remains unknown. Other DNA sequences in this sample translate to the same CDR3. Libraries were prepared by immunoSEQ multiplex PCR; TCRdb keeps only in-frame clonotypes and omits some of them. The table lists 140,000 to 150,000 clones, about nine tenths of them singletons. The data belong to a study of T cell responses to AZD1222 COVID-19 vaccine. The germline V and J ends were trimmed by 3 bases and 4 bases, with 6 bases remaining between them. This CDR3 region has 13 residues. Germline-derived CDR1 and CDR2 are SGHTA and FQGNSA. Findings and caveats of the study: Seropositive at baseline were only six AZD1222 recipients. CD4 TCRs associated with vaccination spanned spike, dominating at 160-218 and 743-854. Breadth and depth of Spike-specific TCRs rose after two AZD1222 doses.

Whether given at about 4 or about 12 weeks, second doses were pooled. The gene calls are TRBV7-2 and TRBJ2-2; D is ambiguous. This sequence was found in an adult who received the AZD1222 COVID-19 vaccine. Source: peripheral blood, taken 28 days after the second AZD1222 dose. The CDR3 DNA reads as TGTGCCAGCAGCTTCCGAGGCACCGGGGAGCTGTTTTTT. Its translation is CASSFRGTGELFF.